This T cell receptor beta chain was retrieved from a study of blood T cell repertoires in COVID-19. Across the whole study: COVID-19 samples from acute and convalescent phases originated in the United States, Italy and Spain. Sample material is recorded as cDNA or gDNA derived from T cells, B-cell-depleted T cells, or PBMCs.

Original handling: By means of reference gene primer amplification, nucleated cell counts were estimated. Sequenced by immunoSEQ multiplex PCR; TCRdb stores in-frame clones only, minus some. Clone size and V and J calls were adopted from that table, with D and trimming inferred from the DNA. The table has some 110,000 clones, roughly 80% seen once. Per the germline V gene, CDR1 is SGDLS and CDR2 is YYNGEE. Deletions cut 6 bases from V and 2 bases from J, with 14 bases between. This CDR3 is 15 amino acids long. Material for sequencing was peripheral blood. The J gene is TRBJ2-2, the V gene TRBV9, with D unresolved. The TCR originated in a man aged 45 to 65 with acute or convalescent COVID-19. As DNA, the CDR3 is TGTGCCAGCATGGAGAGCCAGCAAAACACCGGGGAGCTGTTTTTT. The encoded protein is CASMESQQNTGELFF.